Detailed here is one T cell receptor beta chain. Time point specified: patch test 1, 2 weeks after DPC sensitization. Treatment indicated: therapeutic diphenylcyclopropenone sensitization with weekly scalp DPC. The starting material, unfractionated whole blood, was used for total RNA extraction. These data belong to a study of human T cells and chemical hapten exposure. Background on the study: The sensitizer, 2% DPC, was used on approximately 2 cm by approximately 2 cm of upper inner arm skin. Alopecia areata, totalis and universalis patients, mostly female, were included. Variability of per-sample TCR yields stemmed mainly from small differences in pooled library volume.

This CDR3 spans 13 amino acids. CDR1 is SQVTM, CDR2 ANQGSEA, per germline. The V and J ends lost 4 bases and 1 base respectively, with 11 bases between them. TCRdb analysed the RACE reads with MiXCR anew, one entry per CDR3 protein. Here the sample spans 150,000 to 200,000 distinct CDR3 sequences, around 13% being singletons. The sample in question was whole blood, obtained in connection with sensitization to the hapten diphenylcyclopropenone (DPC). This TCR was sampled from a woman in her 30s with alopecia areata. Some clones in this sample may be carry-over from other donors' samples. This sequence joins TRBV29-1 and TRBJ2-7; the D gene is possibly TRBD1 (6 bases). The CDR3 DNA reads TGCAGCGTTGGTCAGGGACAATCCTACGAGCAGTACTTC. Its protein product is CSVGQGQSYEQYF.